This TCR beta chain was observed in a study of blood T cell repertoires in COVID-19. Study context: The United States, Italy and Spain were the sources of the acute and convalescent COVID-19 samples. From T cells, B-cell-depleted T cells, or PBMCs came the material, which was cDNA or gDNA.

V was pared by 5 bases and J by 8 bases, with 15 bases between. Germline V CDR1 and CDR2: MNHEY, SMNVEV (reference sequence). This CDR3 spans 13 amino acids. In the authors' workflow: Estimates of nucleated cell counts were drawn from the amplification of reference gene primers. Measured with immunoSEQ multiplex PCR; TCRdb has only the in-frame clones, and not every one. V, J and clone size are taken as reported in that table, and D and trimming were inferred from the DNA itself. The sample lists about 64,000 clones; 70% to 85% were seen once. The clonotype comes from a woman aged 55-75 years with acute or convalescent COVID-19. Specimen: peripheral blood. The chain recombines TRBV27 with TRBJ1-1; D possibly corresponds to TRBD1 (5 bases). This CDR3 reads CASSPPDMREAFF. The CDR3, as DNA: TGTGCCAGCAGTCCCCCGGACATGAGGGAAGCTTTCTTT.